This T cell receptor beta chain was sequenced in a study of blood T cell repertoires in COVID-19. Study-level background: From the United States, Italy and Spain came samples of acute and convalescent COVID-19. Sample material is recorded as cDNA or gDNA derived from T cells, B-cell-depleted T cells, or PBMCs.

As originally analysed: Quantification of nucleated cells was approximated via reference gene primer amplification. Profiling relied on immunoSEQ multiplex PCR, and the TCRdb table lists in-frame clones only, not all of them. D and trimming were read from the DNA, whereas the V and J calls and clone size are those reported in that table. The sample has about 200,000 clones, around nine tenths seen once. Germline V gene data show CDR1 as LGHNA and CDR2 as YSLEER. V dropped 3 bases and J dropped 3 bases, with 11 bases sitting between them. The CDR3 is 14 residues long. The sequenced material came from peripheral blood. The TCR comes from a man aged 55 to 70 with acute or convalescent COVID-19. This chain connects TRBV4-3 to TRBJ1-2; D possibly corresponds to TRBD1 (5 bases). CDR3 protein: CASSQGGEYYGYTF. CDR3 DNA: TGCGCCAGCAGCCAGGGGGGAGAATACTATGGCTACACCTTC.